Following are 23 T cell receptor beta chains from one sample sequenced in a study of T cells after yellow fever vaccination. TCRdb redid the calling of the 5' RACE reads with MiXCR, one entry per CDR3 protein. The table has 250,000 to 400,000 distinct CDR3 sequences, roughly 4.3% seen once. The sample consisted of PBMCs, taken 5 days after the yellow fever booster vaccination. These TCRs come from a man between 18 and 35 years old who received the YFV17D yellow fever vaccine.

This clonotype was recorded at least ten times. This chain links TRBV7-8 with TRBJ2-7; D uncertain. The CDR3 contains 14 residues. Germline CDR1 is SGHVS and CDR2 is FQNEAQ. The V gene lost 4 bases and the J gene lost 7 bases, with 17 bases spanning the gap. The CDR3 DNA follows: TGTGCCAGCAGCTCGGGCGTAGGGCAATTTGAGCAGTACGTC. It translates to CASSSGVGQFEQYV.

This clonotype turned up a few times. The CDR3 loop is CASSLGRTSGPKNIQYF. The CDR3 DNA is TGTGCCAGCAGCTTAGGTCGGACTAGCGGACCCAAAAACATTCAGTACTTC. The chain couples TRBV7-8 to TRBJ2-4; 10 bases map to TRBD2. CDR3 length: 17 amino acids. V trimming: 1 base; J trimming: 2 bases; junction bases outside the gene matches: 5. CDR1 is SGHVS, CDR2 FQNEAQ, per germline.

The rearrangement joins TRBV5-1 to TRBJ2-3, with a weak D call TRBD2 (6 bases). CDR1 and CDR2 from the germline V gene are SGHRS and YFSETQ. Trimming cost V 4 bases and J 4 bases, with 10 bases left between them. This CDR3 has 13 amino acids. In DNA form, the CDR3 reads TGCGCCAGCAGCCGGACTATTCCAGATACGCAGTATTTT. It encodes CASSRTIPDTQYF.

This clonotype was seen more than once but under ten times. V and J are TRBV7-2 and TRBJ1-6; 7 nucleotides match TRBD1. CDR3 length equals 16 residues. The J segment lost 10 bases and the V segment lost 1 base, leaving 10 bases of the junction unmatched. Germline CDR1 is SGHTA and CDR2 is FQGNSA. The chain's CDR3 is CASSLGVTGDSSPLHF. The CDR3 coding sequence is TGTGCCAGCAGCTTAGGGGTTACAGGGGACTCGTCACCCCTCCACTTT.

This clonotype was seen just once. The missing conserved phenylalanine or tryptophan at the end of this CDR3 makes a read error likely. The gene calls are TRBV6-5 and TRBJ1-1; no clear D. V shed 2 bases and J shed 1 base, with 11 bases lying between them. This CDR3 spans 15 amino acids. The germline V gene has CDR1 MNHEY and CDR2 SVGAGI. The CDR3 DNA is TGTGCCAGCAGTTACCGGAGTGGAGGGAACACTGAAGCTTTCATT. Its translation: CASSYRSGGNTEAFI.

The chain joins TRBV7-9 to TRBJ1-1; D uncertain. The CDR3 totals 13 residues. Germline loops: CDR1 SEHNR, CDR2 FQNEAQ (reference sequence). With 5 bases removed from V and 11 bases from J, the gap between germline ends came to 18 bases. CDR3 bases: TGTGCCAGCAGCCGAACCCAGGAAAACCCGGCTTTCTTT. Translated: CASSRTQENPAFF.

Only a few counts were recorded for this clonotype. The rearrangement joins TRBV28 to TRBJ1-2, with 9 bases fitting TRBD1. The CDR3 extends over 14 amino acids. V lost 2 bases to trimming and J lost 7 bases; unmatched junction nucleotides: 5. The germline CDR1 and CDR2 sequences are MDHEN and SYDVKM. CDR3 region: CASSLRTGGGGYTF. Written as DNA, the CDR3 is TGTGCCAGCAGTTTACGTACAGGGGGCGGTGGCTACACCTTC.

This clonotype showed up many times. The chain is built from TRBV20-1 and TRBJ1-1, with D tentatively TRBD1 (6 bases). The length of the CDR3 is 13 residues. The germline V and J ends were trimmed by 6 bases and 0 bases, with 11 bases remaining between them. Germline CDR1 DFQATT, CDR2 SNEGSKA (reference sequence). CDR3 protein: CSAPRGMNTEAFF. In nucleotides, the CDR3 is TGCAGTGCCCCCAGGGGCATGAACACTGAAGCTTTCTTT.

This clonotype was counted ten times or more. This chain uses TRBV19 with TRBJ1-1, with 7 bases that match TRBD1. The germline V gene has CDR1 LNHDA and CDR2 SQIVND (reference sequence). Trimming cost V 4 bases and J 4 bases; bases outside gene matches: 0. This CDR3 has 12 residues. The CDR3 is CASSNRGTEAFF. In nucleotides, the CDR3 is TGTGCCAGTAGTAACAGGGGCACTGAAGCTTTCTTT.

This clonotype was seen a few times. The chain carries TRBV9 and TRBJ2-3; the D is unclear. Germline CDR1 is SGDLS and CDR2 is YYNGEE. Trimming shortened V by 0 bases and J by 6 bases, and 14 bases separated the two germline ends. The CDR3 spans 15 residues. In nucleotides, the CDR3 is TGTGCCAGCAGCGTAGGGCCGACCCTTCGGGATACGCAGTATTTT. It specifies CASSVGPTLRDTQYF.

This clonotype was recorded many times. This rearrangement joins TRBV4-1 to TRBJ2-3; D is unresolved. The V and J ends lost 4 bases and 2 bases respectively, with 10 bases between them. The length of the CDR3 is 14 residues. Germline V gene sequence: CDR1 MGHRA, CDR2 YSYEKL. The CDR3 region is CASSLSSSTDTQYF. The CDR3, as DNA: TGCGCCAGCAGCCTCAGCTCATCCACAGATACGCAGTATTTT.

CDR3 region: CSAAGLVQETQYF. CDR3 sequence (DNA): TGCAGTGCTGCCGGGCTAGTCCAAGAGACCCAGTACTTC. The chain uses TRBV20-1 and TRBJ2-5; D is ambiguous. The CDR3 has 13 amino acids. CDR1 and CDR2 from the germline V gene are DFQATT and SNEGSKA (reference sequence). Trimming took off 5 bases at V and 1 base at J, with 11 bases between the two ends.

This clonotype has a count of ten or more. The chain joins TRBV7-2 to TRBJ2-1; no firm D call. The CDR3 is 11 amino acids. V shed 5 bases and J shed 12 bases, with 11 bases lying between them. CDR1 SGHTA and CDR2 FQGNSA come from the germline V gene. The DNA of the CDR3 is TGTGCCAGCAGCCCCGGGTGGGTGCAGTTCTTC. This sequence encodes CASSPGWVQFF. Full variable domain (rest looked up from reference TRBV7-2 and TRBJ2-1): GAGVSQSPSNKVTEKGKDVELRCDPISGHTALYWYRQSLGQGLEFLIYFQGNSAPDKSGLPSDRFSAERTGGSVSTLTIQRTQQEDSAVYLCASSPGWVQFFGPGTRLTVL.

In this sample, this clonotype turned up many times. The chain has TRBV5-5 and TRBJ1-5; 10 bases are shared with TRBD1. The CDR3 sequence is 16 residues long. CDR1 is SGHKS and CDR2 is YYEKEE in the germline V gene (reference sequence). Trimming at V came to 4 bases and at J to 7 bases, leaving 11 bases not matched to a gene. CDR3 coding DNA: TGTGCCAGCAGCGTTGGACGGACAGGGGGGTTACAGCCCCAGCATTTT. Protein product: CASSVGRTGGLQPQHF. Combining the CDR3 with reference TRBV5-5 and TRBJ1-5 gives the whole variable domain DAGVTQSPTHLIKTRGQQVTLRCSPISGHKSVSWYQQVLGQGPQFIFQYYEKEERGRGNFPDRFSARQFPNYSSELNVNALLLGDSALYLCASSVGRTGGLQPQHFGDGTRLSIL.

The gene calls are TRBV5-1 and TRBJ2-1, with TRBD1 matching over 7 bases. The ends lost 3 bases at V and 2 bases at J; junction bases unmatched: 11. Germline values: CDR1 SGHRS, CDR2 YFSETQ. The CDR3 totals 17 residues. CDR3 loop: CASSYFPGTETYNEQFF. The CDR3 DNA follows: TGCGCCAGCAGCTACTTTCCTGGGACAGAGACCTACAATGAGCAGTTCTTC.

The chain couples TRBV7-9 to TRBJ2-5, with D uncertain. Germline CDR1 and CDR2: SEHNR and FQNEAQ (reference sequence). Trimming stripped 3 bases from V and 1 base from J, with 6 bases between. The CDR3 has 13 amino acids. CDR3 amino acids: CASSLASQETQYF. In nucleotides, the CDR3 is TGTGCCAGCAGCTTGGCCAGCCAAGAGACCCAGTACTTC. Looking up the rest from reference TRBV7-9 and TRBJ2-5 gives the full variable domain: DTGVSQNPRHKITKRGQNVTFRCDPISEHNRLYWYRQTLGQGPEFLTYFQNEAQLEKSRLLSDRFSAERPKGSFSTLEIQRTEQGDSAMYLCASSLASQETQYFGPGTRLLVL.

This chain links TRBV5-6 with TRBJ1-4, with 8 bases aligning to TRBD1. There are 16 residues in the CDR3. The germline CDR1 and CDR2 sequences are SGHDT and YYEEEE. Unmatched junction bases numbered 9, after V lost 3 bases and J lost 5 bases. The CDR3 bases are TGTGCCAGCAGCTCAGAACAGGGGGGGGGCAATGAAAAACTGTTTTTT. Amino acids: CASSSEQGGGNEKLFF.

The table lists this clonotype with a few counts. This rearrangement joins TRBV19 to TRBJ1-4; D not resolved. Germline CDR1 and CDR2: LNHDA and SQIVND (reference sequence). The length of the CDR3 is 14 residues. The V and J ends lost 10 bases and 8 bases respectively, with 20 bases between them. The CDR3 DNA reads as TGTGCCACAAACCTCGGGAGTCGGGGAGAAAAACTGTTTTTT. Translated: CATNLGSRGEKLFF.

Ten or more counts support this clonotype. The genes are TRBV6-6 and TRBJ1-1; D is unresolved. Trimming removed 8 bases at V and 6 bases at J, with 13 bases between. The CDR3 spans 12 residues. CDR1 is MNHNY, CDR2 SVGAGI, per germline (reference sequence). Written as DNA, the CDR3 is TGTGCCAGCGCGACCTGGTACGCTGAAGCTTTCTTT. It specifies CASATWYAEAFF.

This clonotype was observed at least ten times. The chain combines TRBV12-3 or TRBV12-4 with TRBJ1-5; TRBD1 matches 8 bases. V was clipped by 3 bases and J by 2 bases; unmatched bases: 9. The CDR3 sequence is 17 residues long. The CDR3 sequence: CASSLEDRDRGNQPQHF. In DNA, the CDR3 is TGTGCCAGCAGTTTGGAGGACAGGGATAGGGGCAATCAGCCCCAGCATTTT.

The chain couples TRBV11-2 to TRBJ2-2, with unresolved D. The germline gives CDR1 SGHAT, CDR2 FQNNGV. The ends were cut back, 1 base at V and 3 bases at J, with 12 bases in the middle. This CDR3 is built from 16 residues. The chain's CDR3 is CASSLVIAPYTGELFF. CDR3 DNA: TGTGCCAGCAGCTTAGTTATAGCCCCCTACACCGGGGAGCTGTTTTTT.

In its sample, this clonotype was seen a few times. This chain links TRBV30 with TRBJ2-1, with TRBD2 as a possible D gene (5 bases). The CDR3 loop spans 11 amino acids. Trimming removed 5 bases from V and 6 bases from J, with 8 bases in between. The germline V gene encodes CDR1 GTSNPN and CDR2 SVGIG (reference sequence). The CDR3 nucleotides read TGTGCCTGGGTAGCGTTCAATGAGCAGTTCTTC. Translation gives CAWVAFNEQFF.

This clonotype was counted between two and nine times. The J gene is TRBJ2-3, the V gene TRBV4-1, with 8 bases identical to TRBD2. V was pared by 2 bases and J by 2 bases, with 12 bases of the junction left unmatched. The CDR3 has 18 amino acids. Germline V CDR1 and CDR2: MGHRA, YSYEKL. The CDR3 loop is CASSQSREGGGNTDTQYF. CDR3 nucleotides: TGCGCCAGCAGCCAATCTCGGGAAGGCGGGGGGAACACAGATACGCAGTATTTT.